Each of the 2 T cell receptor beta chains below was sequenced from the same sample in a study of blood T cells in healthy people across ages. Then a second PCR, running about 6 to 12 cycles, was carried out with a sample-barcoded 5' primer and a J-beta primer mix. Each CDR3 protein gets one entry after TCRdb re-called the 5' RACE reads with MiXCR. The sample contains about 580,000 distinct CDR3 sequences, 45% to 55% of which appear only once. Input material: blood. Receptors were obtained from a man at least 80 years old in good health.

The genes are TRBV12-3 or TRBV12-4 and TRBJ1-3; 11 nucleotides match TRBD1. The CDR3 contains 15 residues. The trim removed 3 bases at V and 4 bases at J, leaving 2 bases unmatched. The CDR3 sequence is CASSFGTGGGNTIYF. In DNA, the CDR3 is TGTGCCAGCAGTTTCGGGACAGGGGGAGGAAACACCATATATTTT.

V gene TRBV14 combines with J gene TRBJ1-1, with 7 nucleotides matching TRBD1. V gave up 3 bases and J gave up 7 bases; unmatched junction bases: 20. Germline V gives CDR1 SGHDN, CDR2 FVKESK. The length of the CDR3 is 18 residues. Here the CDR3 reads CASSHAHPDRQGTFEAFF. Here the CDR3 DNA reads TGTGCCAGCAGCCATGCTCATCCAGACCGACAGGGTACCTTTGAAGCTTTCTTT.